A selection of T cell receptor beta chains follows, all from one sample in a study of cytomegalovirus exposure and HLA in healthy donors. The table came from immunoSEQ multiplex PCR; TCRdb's copy has only in-frame clones and leaves some out. Here the sample spans about 160,000 clones, around three quarters being singletons. Sequencing was performed on PBMCs. These receptor sequences come from a middle-aged woman in good health and CMV-seronegative. Each CDR3 is given with its conserved first and last residue. Fields, in order: clone size, D gene, CDR3 length, V gene, J gene, CDR3 DNA, CDR3 protein. The D gene is left open where the match is weak. Some rows have no size entry. The others give once, few or many, or a class for an expanded clone.

clone_size: -; d_call: TRBD1; cdr3_length: 15; v_call: TRBV6-1; j_call: TRBJ1-5; cdr3_nt: TGTGCCAGCACCCCTCGACAGGGCCCCAATCAGCCCCAGCATTTT; cdr3_aa: CASTPRQGPNQPQHF
clone_size: -; d_call: -; cdr3_length: 16; v_call: TRBV19; j_call: TRBJ1-5; cdr3_nt: TGTGCCAGTAGTATGTTTTGGGACAACTCAAATCAGCCCCAGCATTTT; cdr3_aa: CASSMFWDNSNQPQHF
clone_size: -; d_call: TRBD2; cdr3_length: 14; v_call: TRBV15; j_call: TRBJ2-5; cdr3_nt: TGTGCCACCAGCAGGGCAGCGGGGGGGGAGACCCAGTACTTC; cdr3_aa: CATSRAAGGETQYF
clone_size: -; d_call: -; cdr3_length: 14; v_call: TRBV10-2; j_call: TRBJ2-2; cdr3_nt: TGCGCCGCGAGGGGGGGCTCTAATACCGGGGAGCTGTTTTTT; cdr3_aa: CAARGGSNTGELFF
clone_size: -; d_call: -; cdr3_length: 12; v_call: TRBV7-8; j_call: TRBJ2-3; cdr3_nt: TGTGCCAGCAGCTTAGGCGCAGATACGCAGTATTTT; cdr3_aa: CASSLGADTQYF
clone_size: -; d_call: -; cdr3_length: 16; v_call: TRBV7-8; j_call: TRBJ1-5; cdr3_nt: TGTGCCAGCAGCTTAGAGGTTTTGACGAGGAATCAGCCCCAGCATTTT; cdr3_aa: CASSLEVLTRNQPQHF
clone_size: -; d_call: TRBD1; cdr3_length: 16; v_call: TRBV5-8; j_call: TRBJ1-1; cdr3_nt: TGTGCCAGCAGCTCGGACCAGGGGGCCCCGAACACTGAAGCTTTCTTT; cdr3_aa: CASSSDQGAPNTEAFF
clone_size: -; d_call: TRBD2; cdr3_length: 17; v_call: TRBV4-1; j_call: TRBJ2-1; cdr3_nt: TGCGCCAGCAGCCAAGGTGAGCGGGGTGTGATTTACAATGAGCAGTTCTTC; cdr3_aa: CASSQGERGVIYNEQFF
clone_size: -; d_call: TRBD2; cdr3_length: 15; v_call: TRBV10-3; j_call: TRBJ2-5; cdr3_nt: TGTGCCATCAGTGAGTCGGGGGGGGGCCAAGAGACCCAGTACTTC; cdr3_aa: CAISESGGGQETQYF
clone_size: -; d_call: -; cdr3_length: 13; v_call: TRBV5-1; j_call: TRBJ2-1; cdr3_nt: TGCGCCAGCAGCCCACAGGGCTACAATGAGCAGTTCTTC; cdr3_aa: CASSPQGYNEQFF
clone_size: -; d_call: -; cdr3_length: 14; v_call: TRBV9; j_call: TRBJ2-2; cdr3_nt: TGTGCCAGCAGCGTAACTCAAGTCACCGGGGAGCTGTTTTTT; cdr3_aa: CASSVTQVTGELFF
clone_size: -; d_call: TRBD2; cdr3_length: 16; v_call: TRBV4-1; j_call: TRBJ2-1; cdr3_nt: TGCGCCAGCAGCCAAGAGGCGGCCGGGGGGGCCCGGGAGCAGTTCTTC; cdr3_aa: CASSQEAAGGAREQFF
clone_size: -; d_call: TRBD1; cdr3_length: 15; v_call: TRBV6-1; j_call: TRBJ2-5; cdr3_nt: TGTGCCAGCAGTCACGGGACAGGGGGCTGGGAGACCCAGTACTTC; cdr3_aa: CASSHGTGGWETQYF
clone_size: -; d_call: -; cdr3_length: 15; v_call: TRBV19; j_call: TRBJ1-1; cdr3_nt: TGTGCCAGTAGTGTTACAGGGATCCTGAACACTGAAGCTTTCTTT; cdr3_aa: CASSVTGILNTEAFF
clone_size: -; d_call: TRBD2; cdr3_length: 15; v_call: TRBV5-1; j_call: TRBJ2-3; cdr3_nt: TGCGCCAGCAGCGCGACTAGCGGGGGGGCCGATACGCAGTATTTT; cdr3_aa: CASSATSGGADTQYF
clone_size: -; d_call: -; cdr3_length: 14; v_call: TRBV27; j_call: TRBJ1-2; cdr3_nt: TGTGCCAGCAGTATCGAACGCAGGGGCTATGGCTACACCTTC; cdr3_aa: CASSIERRGYGYTF
clone_size: -; d_call: TRBD1; cdr3_length: 15; v_call: TRBV4-1; j_call: TRBJ1-2; cdr3_nt: TGCGCCAGCAGCCAAAGGGACAGGGCGAACTATGGCTACACCTTC; cdr3_aa: CASSQRDRANYGYTF
clone_size: -; d_call: -; cdr3_length: 14; v_call: TRBV6-1; j_call: TRBJ1-2; cdr3_nt: TGTGCCAGCAGGCTGGGTGGGCAGGGTTATGGCTACACCTTC; cdr3_aa: CASRLGGQGYGYTF
clone_size: few; d_call: -; cdr3_length: 15; v_call: TRBV5-4; j_call: TRBJ1-4; cdr3_nt: TGTGCCAGCAGCGGGCACCCCCTCGGGAACGAAAAACTGTTTTTT; cdr3_aa: CASSGHPLGNEKLFF
clone_size: once; d_call: TRBD1; cdr3_length: 15; v_call: TRBV13; j_call: TRBJ2-1; cdr3_nt: TGTGCCAGCAGCTATGTGACAGGGGGTTTCAATGAGCAGTTCTTC; cdr3_aa: CASSYVTGGFNEQFF
clone_size: -; d_call: TRBD1; cdr3_length: 14; v_call: TRBV6-5; j_call: TRBJ1-3; cdr3_nt: TGTGCCAGCAGGCAGGGGGAGTCTGGAAACACCATATATTTT; cdr3_aa: CASRQGESGNTIYF
clone_size: -; d_call: TRBD1; cdr3_length: 13; v_call: TRBV10-3; j_call: TRBJ1-1; cdr3_nt: TGTGCCACTTCGACAGGGGAGAACACTGAAGCTTTCTTT; cdr3_aa: CATSTGENTEAFF
clone_size: -; d_call: TRBD1; cdr3_length: 15; v_call: TRBV9; j_call: TRBJ2-5; cdr3_nt: TGTGCCAGCAGCGGACAGACAGGGGGCGGGGAGACCCAGTACTTC; cdr3_aa: CASSGQTGGGETQYF
clone_size: -; d_call: -; cdr3_length: 17; v_call: TRBV5-6; j_call: TRBJ1-1; cdr3_nt: TGTGCCAGCAGCTTCTCTTACGGGGGAGGTACGGGCACTGAAGCTTTCTTT; cdr3_aa: CASSFSYGGGTGTEAFF
clone_size: few; d_call: TRBD1; cdr3_length: 16; v_call: TRBV4-1; j_call: TRBJ1-4; cdr3_nt: TGCGCCAGCAGCCTAACAGGGGGCGTAATAATTGGAAAACTGTTTTTT; cdr3_aa: CASSLTGGVIIGKLFF
clone_size: -; d_call: -; cdr3_length: 14; v_call: TRBV13; j_call: TRBJ2-7; cdr3_nt: TGTGCCAGCAAAAGGAGCAGGGTGTCCTACGAGCAGTACTTC; cdr3_aa: CASKRSRVSYEQYF
clone_size: -; d_call: TRBD1; cdr3_length: 14; v_call: TRBV6-1; j_call: TRBJ1-1; cdr3_nt: TGTGCCAGCAGTCGACAGGGAGAGAACACTGAAGCTTTCTTT; cdr3_aa: CASSRQGENTEAFF
clone_size: -; d_call: TRBD1; cdr3_length: 14; v_call: TRBV5-1; j_call: TRBJ1-6; cdr3_nt: TGCGCCAGCAGCTTGGGGCAGGGGGGTTCACCCCTCCACTTT; cdr3_aa: CASSLGQGGSPLHF
clone_size: -; d_call: -; cdr3_length: 14; v_call: TRBV6-1; j_call: TRBJ2-3; cdr3_nt: TGTGCCAGCAGTGTCCGGTTTGGGGGGGATACGCAGTATTTT; cdr3_aa: CASSVRFGGDTQYF
clone_size: -; d_call: TRBD1; cdr3_length: 12; v_call: TRBV7-9; j_call: TRBJ1-2; cdr3_nt: TGTGCCGCCACTACAGTCGGGACAGGCGACACCTTC; cdr3_aa: CAATTVGTGDTF
clone_size: -; d_call: TRBD2; cdr3_length: 14; v_call: TRBV7-9; j_call: TRBJ2-4; cdr3_nt: TGTGCCAGCAGCGGCCCGGGCGGGGGAGACATTCAGTACTTC; cdr3_aa: CASSGPGGGDIQYF
clone_size: -; d_call: -; cdr3_length: 15; v_call: TRBV2; j_call: TRBJ1-6; cdr3_nt: TGTGCCAGCAGTGAGACGGGGGGTGAGAATTCACCCCTCCACTTT; cdr3_aa: CASSETGGENSPLHF
clone_size: once; d_call: TRBD1; cdr3_length: 16; v_call: TRBV5-6; j_call: TRBJ2-5; cdr3_nt: TGTGCCAGCAGCTTGCAGGGACAGGGTTACCAAGAGACCCAGTACTTC; cdr3_aa: CASSLQGQGYQETQYF
clone_size: -; d_call: -; cdr3_length: 14; v_call: TRBV14; j_call: TRBJ2-1; cdr3_nt: TGTGCCAGCAGCAAACCCGGGACTTTTAATGAGCAGTTCTTC; cdr3_aa: CASSKPGTFNEQFF
clone_size: -; d_call: -; cdr3_length: 16; v_call: TRBV6-1; j_call: TRBJ1-5; cdr3_nt: TGTGCCAGCAGGGAAGGGTCCCGCGTAAACAATCAGCCCCAGCATTTT; cdr3_aa: CASREGSRVNNQPQHF
clone_size: -; d_call: TRBD1; cdr3_length: 15; v_call: TRBV18; j_call: TRBJ1-2; cdr3_nt: TGTGCCAGCTCACCATCACAGGGGGCTGCTGATGGCTACACCTTC; cdr3_aa: CASSPSQGAADGYTF
clone_size: -; d_call: -; cdr3_length: 14; v_call: TRBV2; j_call: TRBJ1-3; cdr3_nt: TGTGCCAGCACCCAGGGTTTACCTGGAAACACCATATATTTT; cdr3_aa: CASTQGLPGNTIYF
clone_size: -; d_call: -; cdr3_length: 12; v_call: TRBV25-1; j_call: TRBJ1-1; cdr3_nt: TGTGCCAGCAGTAACAGGGACACTGAAGCTTTCTTT; cdr3_aa: CASSNRDTEAFF
clone_size: -; d_call: TRBD1; cdr3_length: 15; v_call: TRBV19; j_call: TRBJ2-3; cdr3_nt: TGTGCCAGTAGCTTGGACAGGGCGGGCACAGATACGCAGTATTTT; cdr3_aa: CASSLDRAGTDTQYF
clone_size: few; d_call: -; cdr3_length: 11; v_call: TRBV25-1; j_call: TRBJ1-1; cdr3_nt: TGTGCCAGCAGTGAAGGGCACTCAGCTTTCTTT; cdr3_aa: CASSEGHSAFF
clone_size: once; d_call: -; cdr3_length: 13; v_call: TRBV7-9; j_call: TRBJ1-2; cdr3_nt: TGTGCCAGCAGCTTAGGAAGCTGGAGGGGCTACACCTTC; cdr3_aa: CASSLGSWRGYTF
clone_size: -; d_call: -; cdr3_length: 14; v_call: TRBV27; j_call: TRBJ1-2; cdr3_nt: TGTGCCAGCAGTTTTGGGCAGGGAGGTTATGGCTACACCTTC; cdr3_aa: CASSFGQGGYGYTF
clone_size: -; d_call: -; cdr3_length: 15; v_call: TRBV7-2; j_call: TRBJ1-1; cdr3_nt: TGTGCCAGCAGCTTAGGGCCCCCACCCAACACTGAAGCTTTCTTT; cdr3_aa: CASSLGPPPNTEAFF
clone_size: -; d_call: -; cdr3_length: 14; v_call: TRBV7-9; j_call: TRBJ1-2; cdr3_nt: TGTGCCAGCAGCTTAATACAGTCCGCCTATGGCTACACCTTC; cdr3_aa: CASSLIQSAYGYTF
clone_size: once; d_call: TRBD2; cdr3_length: 18; v_call: TRBV5-1; j_call: TRBJ2-1; cdr3_nt: TGCGCCAGCAGCTCTAGGTCCTTGGCTAGCGGGATTTACAATGAGCAGTTCTTC; cdr3_aa: CASSSRSLASGIYNEQFF